Presented here are 32 T cell receptor beta chains from one specimen sequenced in a study of CD8+ T cells in alopecia areata. Reverse transcription of extracted RNA yielded cDNA, which provided the sequencing template. Data came from immunoSEQ multiplex PCR; TCRdb stores just in-frame clones and leaves some out. Here the sample spans 190,000 or so clones, around 58% being singletons. Treatment noted: oral pan-JAK inhibitor, 5-10 mg twice daily. This sample comprised CD8+ T cells sorted from blood, obtained at week 24, from a patient treated with tofacitinib. The receptors were sampled from a human donor with alopecia areata.

The table lists this clone with a count of one. J is TRBJ1-1 and V is TRBV7-9; TRBD1 aligns across 7 bases. Germline V CDR1 and CDR2: SEHNR, FQNEAQ (reference sequence). V was clipped by 4 bases and J by 7 bases; unmatched bases: 6. This CDR3 spans 13 amino acids. CDR3 residues: CASSSDRQGEAFF. CDR3 nucleotides: TGTGCCAGCAGCTCAGACAGACAGGGTGAAGCTTTCTTT.

In DNA, the CDR3 is TGTGCCTGGAGTGGGCAGGGTACTGAAAAACTGTTTTTT. Protein product: CAWSGQGTEKLFF. This chain links TRBV30 with TRBJ1-4; D is possibly TRBD1 (5 bases). The CDR3 is 13 residues long. Germline V lookup: CDR1 GTSNPN, CDR2 SVGIG (reference sequence). V dropped 1 base and J dropped 7 bases, with 10 bases sitting between them.

The V and J genes are TRBV5-1 and TRBJ2-2, with 7 bases aligning to TRBD2. The trim removed 2 bases at V and 6 bases at J, leaving 7 bases unmatched. Germline CDR1 and CDR2: SGHRS and YFSETQ. This CDR3 is 15 amino acids long. CDR3 DNA sequence: TGCGCCAGCAGCTTCGAGCGGGAATTGGCCGGGGAGCTGTTTTTT. Amino acids: CASSFERELAGELFF.

This sequence joins TRBV15 and TRBJ1-5; the match to TRBD1 covers 7 bases. The CDR3 spans 17 residues. Germline CDR1 LNHNV, CDR2 YYDKDF (reference sequence). The ends lost 0 bases at V and 4 bases at J; junction bases unmatched: 9. The CDR3 coding sequence is TGTGCCACCAGCAGAGATCCGACAGGGTTTGGGAATCAGCCCCAGCATTTT. Amino acid sequence: CATSRDPTGFGNQPQHF.

The chain recombines TRBV19 with TRBJ2-7; TRBD1 matches at 10 bases. CDR3 length: 13 amino acids. J lost 2 bases, V lost 8 bases, and 3 bases had no gene match. The germline CDR1 and CDR2 sequences are LNHDA and SQIVND (reference sequence). CDR3 in DNA: TGTGCCAGTCGGGACAGGGGTGCCTACGAGCAGTACTTC. Protein: CASRDRGAYEQYF.

The chain joins TRBV2 to TRBJ1-5; D possibly corresponds to TRBD1 (5 bases). V gave up 6 bases and J gave up 3 bases, with 15 bases separating them. The germline V gene encodes CDR1 SNHLY and CDR2 FYNNEI. The CDR3 runs 15 residues. The CDR3 region is CASREGRSNNQPQHF. The CDR3 DNA sequence: TGTGCCAGCAGAGAGGGACGGTCCAACAATCAGCCCCAGCATTTT.

The chain has TRBV7-9 and TRBJ2-1; 10 bases agree with TRBD1. Germline values: CDR1 SEHNR, CDR2 FQNEAQ (reference sequence). V was clipped by 3 bases and J by 6 bases; unmatched bases: 5. This CDR3 contains 15 residues. This chain's CDR3 is CASSFDRGRVNEQFF. The DNA of the CDR3 is TGTGCCAGCAGCTTCGACAGGGGGCGGGTCAATGAGCAGTTCTTC.

This clone turned up a few times. V is TRBV6-1 and J is TRBJ1-2; D not resolved. The germline gives CDR1 MNHNS, CDR2 SASEGT. Trimming stripped 6 bases from V and 7 bases from J, with 9 bases between. This CDR3 spans 11 amino acids. In nucleotides, the CDR3 is TGTGCCAGCAGGGATGATATTGGCTACACCTTC. This sequence encodes CASRDDIGYTF.

This CDR3 reads CASSDSQYF. Written as DNA, the CDR3 is TGTGCCAGCAGTGACTCCCAGTACTTC. This rearrangement joins TRBV6-1 to TRBJ2-4; D is undetermined. Germline CDR1 and CDR2: MNHNS and SASEGT. The CDR3 extends over 9 amino acids. V gave up 3 bases and J gave up 13 bases, with 4 bases separating them.

The chain has TRBV7-9 and TRBJ2-7; the D gene is possibly TRBD1 (6 bases). Trimming pared 6 bases from V and 0 bases from J, leaving 15 bases between. The CDR3 consists of 15 residues. The germline gives CDR1 SEHNR, CDR2 FQNEAQ (reference sequence). The CDR3 loop reads CASSPKGTNSYEQYF. The DNA of the CDR3 is TGTGCCAGCAGTCCCAAGGGGACAAACTCCTACGAGCAGTACTTC.

The V and J genes are TRBV20-1 and TRBJ1-2; the D is unclear. The CDR3 contains 10 residues. Germline V gene sequence: CDR1 DFQATT, CDR2 SNEGSKA (reference sequence). The ends were cut back, 3 bases at V and 13 bases at J, with 12 bases in the middle. This CDR3 reads CSAREVRLTF. The CDR3 nucleotides read TGCAGTGCTAGGGAGGTGAGGCTCACCTTC.

The chain recombines TRBV9 with TRBJ1-1; unclear D gene. This CDR3 has 12 amino acids. Germline assignment: CDR1 SGDLS and CDR2 YYNGEE. Between the trimmed V and J ends, which lost 3 bases and 4 bases, there was a span of 7 bases. CDR3 DNA: TGTGCCAGCAGCGCCTATGGCACTGAAGCTTTCTTT. It specifies CASSAYGTEAFF.

This clone was observed a handful of times. The chain is built from TRBV20-1 and TRBJ1-1, with no clear D. Trimming removed 0 bases from V and 9 bases from J, with 8 bases in between. There are 11 residues in the CDR3. Germline V lookup: CDR1 DFQATT, CDR2 SNEGSKA (reference sequence). This CDR3 is CSARETGQAFF. The CDR3 nucleotides are TGCAGTGCTAGAGAAACCGGGCAAGCTTTCTTT.

The chain joins TRBV23-1 to TRBJ2-1; D remains ambiguous. TRBV23-1 is assigned to the ORF class and has an uncertain function. Trimming took 0 bases from V and 6 from J, leaving 18 bases between them. The CDR3 totals 17 residues. CDR3 amino acids: CASSQSDPENTANEQFF. For the CDR3, the DNA is TGCGCCAGCAGTCAATCGGACCCCGAAAACACGGCCAATGAGCAGTTCTTC.

The chain recombines TRBV29-1 with TRBJ2-1; 9 bases are a match to TRBD1. CDR1 is SQVTM, CDR2 ANQGSEA, per germline. The CDR3 is made up of 14 amino acids. Trimming took 7 bases from V and 4 from J; bases not matched to a gene: 8. In DNA form, the CDR3 reads TGCAGCGCACTGACAGGGGGACTGTACAATGAGCAGTTCTTC. Protein product: CSALTGGLYNEQFF.

On this clone: This CDR3 is also generated by other DNA sequences in the sample. The chain recombines TRBV14 with TRBJ1-2; no reliable D call. V gave up 0 bases and J gave up 8 bases, with 10 bases separating them. CDR3 length: 13 amino acids. Germline V gene sequence: CDR1 SGHDN, CDR2 FVKESK. The CDR3 loop is CASSQDRGLGYTF. DNA of the CDR3: TGTGCCAGCAGCCAAGATCGAGGGCTCGGCTACACCTTC.

This rearrangement joins TRBV9 to TRBJ1-6, with 7 bases fitting TRBD1. This CDR3 region has 15 residues. Germline CDR1 and CDR2: SGDLS and YYNGEE. V shed 3 bases and J 5 bases; nucleotides not matched to a gene: 5. The CDR3 coding sequence is TGTGCCAGCAGCGATGGACAGGCAGATAATTCACCCCTCCACTTT. It yields the protein CASSDGQADNSPLHF.

V is TRBV5-6 and J is TRBJ2-3; tentative D call: TRBD1 (7 bases). Per the germline V gene, CDR1 is SGHDT and CDR2 is YYEEEE. The CDR3 length is 17 residues. Trimming stripped 6 bases from V and 1 base from J, with 21 bases between. The CDR3 reads CASIPTRGVVGTDTQYF. The DNA for the CDR3 is TGTGCCAGCATCCCAACCAGGGGGGTGGTTGGCACAGATACGCAGTATTTT. The variable domain in full, completed from reference TRBV5-6 and TRBJ2-3, reads DAGVTQSPTHLIKTRGQQVTLRCSPKSGHDTVSWYQQALGQGPQFIFQYYEEEERQRGNFPDRFSGHQFPNYSSELNVNALLLGDSALYLCASIPTRGVVGTDTQYFGPGTRLTVL.

This clone was counted a few times. The V call is TRBV14, the J call TRBJ2-5; either TRBD1 or TRBD2 may supply D (5 bases each). TRBJ2-7 explains the end of the DNA better; the J call may be wrong. Per the germline V gene, CDR1 is SGHDN and CDR2 is FVKESK. The CDR3 is 17 residues long. As DNA, the CDR3 is TGTGCCAGCAGCCAAGGAGTTGGTGGCAGGGAGTACTACGAGCAGTACTTC. Residues: CASSQGVGGREYYEQYF.

The gene calls are TRBV6-5 and TRBJ1-2, with D perhaps matching TRBD1 (5 bases). The ends were cut back, 6 bases at V and 8 bases at J, with 16 bases in the middle. Germline values: CDR1 MNHEY, CDR2 SVGAGI. The CDR3 covers 13 residues. CDR3 sequence reads: CASSFGWGDGYTF. In nucleotides, the CDR3 is TGTGCCAGCAGCTTCGGGTGGGGCGACGGCTACACCTTC.

The rearrangement uses TRBV5-1 and TRBJ1-2; possibly TRBD1 for D (5 bases). This CDR3 has 15 amino acids. Looked up from germline, CDR1 is SGHRS and CDR2 is YFSETQ. V dropped 0 bases and J dropped 1 base, with 10 bases sitting between them. Written as DNA, the CDR3 is TGCGCCAGCAGCTTGGAACAGGCCGTTAACTATGGCTACACCTTC. Translating gives CASSLEQAVNYGYTF. Using reference TRBV5-1 and TRBJ1-2 for the parts outside the CDR3, the full variable domain is KAGVTQTPRYLIKTRGQQVTLSCSPISGHRSVSWYQQTPGQGLQFLFEYFSETQRNKGNFPGRFSGRQFSNSRSEMNVSTLELGDSALYLCASSLEQAVNYGYTFGSGTRLTVV.

The chain carries TRBV15 and TRBJ2-5; 9 nucleotides line up with TRBD1. V dropped 8 bases and J dropped 7; count of bases not matched to a gene: 11. Germline CDR1 reads LNHNV; CDR2 reads YYDKDF (reference sequence). The CDR3 length is 14 residues. The CDR3 nucleotides are TGTGCCACCGGGGTAACAGGGGGCGGAGTGACCCAGTACTTC. It encodes CATGVTGGGVTQYF.

The chain is built from TRBV5-6 and TRBJ1-2, with D maybe TRBD1 (5 bases). The CDR3 has 14 amino acids. The germline V gene has CDR1 SGHDT and CDR2 YYEEEE. Trimming left V 4 bases short and J 3 bases short, with 13 bases between. In DNA form, the CDR3 reads TGTGCCAGCAGCGACGGGACGGCCTACTATGGCTACACCTTC. It codes for CASSDGTAYYGYTF.

The chain employs TRBV2 and TRBJ1-1; D not certain. The CDR3 is 16 amino acids. V dropped 3 bases and J dropped 0 bases, with 14 bases sitting between them. Per the germline V gene, CDR1 is SNHLY and CDR2 is FYNNEI. CDR3 loop: CASSEKGAQMNTEAFF. Here the CDR3 DNA reads TGTGCCAGCAGTGAGAAAGGTGCGCAGATGAACACTGAAGCTTTCTTT. Full variable domain (missing parts from reference TRBV2 and TRBJ1-1): EPEVTQTPSHQVTQMGQEVILRCVPISNHLYFYWYRQILGQKVEFLVSFYNNEISEKSEIFDDQFSVERPDGSNFTLKIRSTKLEDSAMYFCASSEKGAQMNTEAFFGQGTRLTVV.

The table lists this clone with many counts. The chain has TRBV7-3 and TRBJ2-1; D is possibly TRBD2 (7 bases). Germline assignment: CDR1 SGHTA and CDR2 FQGTGA. The CDR3 consists of 15 residues. Deletions cut 5 bases from V and 10 bases from J, with 21 bases between. DNA of the CDR3: TGTGCCAGCAGCCCTCGAGGGGGGGGCAAGTGGGAGCAGTTCTTC. Its translation is CASSPRGGGKWEQFF.

This clone showed up just a few times. The chain links TRBV5-6 to TRBJ1-2, with 8 bases that match TRBD1. The CDR3 sequence is 17 residues long. With 0 bases clipped from V and 0 bases from J, the junction kept 7 bases outside the gene matches. Germline V gene data show CDR1 as SGHDT and CDR2 as YYEEEE. The CDR3 DNA is TGTGCCAGCAGCTTGGGAGGCAGGGGGCCCTCTAACTATGGCTACACCTTC. The encoded protein is CASSLGGRGPSNYGYTF.

The chain couples TRBV11-3 to TRBJ2-3; 8 bases fit TRBD2. Germline V gene lookup returns CDR1 SGHNT and CDR2 YENEEA. V gave up 2 bases and J gave up 3 bases; unmatched junction bases: 1. CDR3 length: 14 amino acids. CDR3 amino acids: CASSLSGGTDTQYF. The CDR3 DNA sequence: TGTGCCAGCAGCTTAAGCGGGGGAACAGATACGCAGTATTTT.

This clone was recorded a few times. This sample includes further DNA sequences coding for the same CDR3. This sequence joins TRBV11-2 and TRBJ2-7; TRBD1 matches at 11 bases. The germline V gene encodes CDR1 SGHAT and CDR2 FQNNGV. The CDR3 runs to 14 residues. V shed 5 bases and J 3 bases; nucleotides not matched to a gene: 3. Written as DNA, the CDR3 is TGTGCCAGCAGCCTGGGACAGGGGGACTACGAGCAGTACTTC. Amino acid sequence: CASSLGQGDYEQYF. Looking up the rest from reference TRBV11-2 and TRBJ2-7 gives the full variable domain: EAGVAQSPRYKIIEKRQSVAFWCNPISGHATLYWYQQILGQGPKLLIQFQNNGVVDDSQLPKDRFSAERLKGVDSTLKIQPAKLEDSAVYLCASSLGQGDYEQYFGPGTRLTVT.

The chain links TRBV7-2 to TRBJ2-5; 10 bases are a match to TRBD2. Trimming took 4 bases from V and 1 from J; bases not matched to a gene: 3. Germline V lookup: CDR1 SGHTA, CDR2 FQGNSA. The CDR3 is 15 residues long. The CDR3 region is CASSSSGGAQETQYF. The CDR3 coding sequence is TGTGCCAGCAGCTCAAGCGGGGGGGCCCAAGAGACCCAGTACTTC.

This chain uses TRBV6-5 with TRBJ2-7, with TRBD1 as a possible D gene (6 bases). V lost 5 bases to trimming and J lost 1 base, with 9 bases between them. The CDR3 totals 13 residues. Germline V gives CDR1 MNHEY, CDR2 SVGAGI. Here the CDR3 DNA reads TGTGCCAGCAGTCCCCAGGGGTCCTACGAGCAGTACTTC. Translation: CASSPQGSYEQYF.

The chain is built from TRBV5-1 and TRBJ2-5; 13 bases line up with TRBD2. V gave up 0 bases and J gave up 5 bases; unmatched junction bases: 7. This CDR3 is built from 17 residues. The germline CDR1 and CDR2 sequences are SGHRS and YFSETQ. This chain's CDR3 is CASSLEGTSGVYETQYF. As DNA, the CDR3 is TGCGCCAGCAGCTTGGAAGGGACTAGCGGGGTCTACGAGACCCAGTACTTC.

This clone has more than one count but fewer than ten. CDR3 nucleotide sequence: TGTGCCAGCACCATTAGTGGTGGCTACACCTTC. Its translation is CASTISGGYTF. V is TRBV7-9 and J is TRBJ1-2; D unclear. The CDR3 spans 11 residues. The ends were cut back, 7 bases at V and 7 bases at J, with 10 bases in the middle. Germline-derived CDR1 and CDR2 are SEHNR and FQNEAQ (reference sequence).